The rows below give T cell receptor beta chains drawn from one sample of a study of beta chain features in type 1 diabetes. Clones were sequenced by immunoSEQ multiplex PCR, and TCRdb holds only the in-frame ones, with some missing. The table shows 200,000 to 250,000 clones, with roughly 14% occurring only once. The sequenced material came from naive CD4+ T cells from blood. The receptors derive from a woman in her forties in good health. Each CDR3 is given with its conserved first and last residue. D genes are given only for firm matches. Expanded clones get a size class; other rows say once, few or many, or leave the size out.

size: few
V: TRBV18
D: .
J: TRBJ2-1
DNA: TGTGCCAGCTCACCACCGAGCCGGGTGTGGAATGAGCAGTTCTTC
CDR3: CASSPPSRVWNEQFF

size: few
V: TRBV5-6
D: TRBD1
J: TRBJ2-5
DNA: TGTGCCAGCAGCTTAGACAGGGGGACAACGGGGAGAGAGACCCAGTACTTC
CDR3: CASSLDRGTTGRETQYF

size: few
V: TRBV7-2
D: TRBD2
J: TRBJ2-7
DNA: TGTGCCAGCAGCTTAGCGTCCGGGGGGATTCCCTACGAGCAGTACTTC
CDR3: CASSLASGGIPYEQYF

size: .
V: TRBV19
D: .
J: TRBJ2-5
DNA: TGTGCCAGTAGTATGGGAGGATACCCAAGTCGAGAGACCCAGTACTTC
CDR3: CASSMGGYPSRETQYF

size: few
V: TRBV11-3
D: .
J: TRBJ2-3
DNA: TGTGCCAGCACCGCAGCGGTTATTCGAGATACGCAGTATTTT
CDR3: CASTAAVIRDTQYF

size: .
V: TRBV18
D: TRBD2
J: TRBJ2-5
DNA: TGTGCCAGCTCACCACCGGGACTAGCGGGGGGGCCCGGAAAGACCCAGTACTTC
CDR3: CASSPPGLAGGPGKTQYF

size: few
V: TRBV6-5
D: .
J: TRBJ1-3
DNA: TGTGCCAGCAGTTTCCAGGGGTTTTCTGGAAACACCACATATTTT
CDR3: CASSFQGFSGNTTYF

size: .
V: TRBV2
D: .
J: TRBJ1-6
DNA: TGTGCCAGCACGGGGGGGATTGCTGGGTCACCCCTCCACTTT
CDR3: CASTGGIAGSPLHF

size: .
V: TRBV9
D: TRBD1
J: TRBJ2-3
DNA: TGTGCCAGCAGCCTTGGACAGGGGGCAGCCGATACGCAGTATTTT
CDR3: CASSLGQGAADTQYF

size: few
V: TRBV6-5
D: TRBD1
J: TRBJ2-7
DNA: TGTGCCAGCAGTTACGACGCCAGGGGGTACGAGCAGTACTTC
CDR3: CASSYDARGYEQYF

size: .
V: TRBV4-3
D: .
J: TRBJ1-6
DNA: TGCGCCAGCAGCCAAGATCTTACAGGGAGCTCACCCCTCCACTTT
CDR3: CASSQDLTGSSPLHF

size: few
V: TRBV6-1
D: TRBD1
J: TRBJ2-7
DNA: TGTGCCAGAGTAATCGACAGGGTGCCCTACGAGCAGTACTTC
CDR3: CARVIDRVPYEQYF

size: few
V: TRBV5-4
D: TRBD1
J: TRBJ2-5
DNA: TGTGCCAGCAGCCCCGGGACAGGGAGGGAGACCCAGTACTTC
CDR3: CASSPGTGRETQYF

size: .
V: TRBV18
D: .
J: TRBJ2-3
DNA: TGTGCCAGCTCACCCGCGGCAGATACGCAGTATTTT
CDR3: CASSPAADTQYF

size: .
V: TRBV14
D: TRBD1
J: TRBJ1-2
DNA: TGTGCCAGCAGCCATCCAAACAGGGGCAGCGGCTACACCTTC
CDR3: CASSHPNRGSGYTF

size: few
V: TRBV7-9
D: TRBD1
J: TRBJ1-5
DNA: TGTGCCAGCAGCTTGTCCACCGGGACAGGAGGGAATCAGCCCCAGCATTTT
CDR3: CASSLSTGTGGNQPQHF

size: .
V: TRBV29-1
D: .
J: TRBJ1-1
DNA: TGCAGCGTTGTACCCGAGACACCTTGGTCTGAAGCTTTCTTT
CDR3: CSVVPETPWSEAFF

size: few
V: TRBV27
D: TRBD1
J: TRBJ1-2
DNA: TGTGCCAGCAGTTCACCATACAGGGGAGAGTGGGTTGGCTACACCTTC
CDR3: CASSSPYRGEWVGYTF

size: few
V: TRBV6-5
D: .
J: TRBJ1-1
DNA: TGTGCCAGCAGTTACTCGAGTAAACTGGGACTGAAAGCTTTCTTT
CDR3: CASSYSSKLGLKAFF

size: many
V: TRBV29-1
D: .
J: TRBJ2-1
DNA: TGCAGCGTCCGACCTCGTGGGGTGGGGGCCTCCAATGAGCAGTTCTTC
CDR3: CSVRPRGVGASNEQFF

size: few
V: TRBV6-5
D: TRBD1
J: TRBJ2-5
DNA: TGTGCCGCGGGGACAGGGACGGAGACCCAGTACTTC
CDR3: CAAGTGTETQYF

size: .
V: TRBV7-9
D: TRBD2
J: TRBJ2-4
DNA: TGTGCCAGCAGCTTAGTCGTCGGTAGCGGGGGGGTAGGGATTCAGTACTTC
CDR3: CASSLVVGSGGVGIQYF

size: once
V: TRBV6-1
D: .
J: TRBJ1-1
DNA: TGTGCCAGCAGCAACCCTATAGACAGGACCACTGAAGCTTTCTTT
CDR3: CASSNPIDRTTEAFF

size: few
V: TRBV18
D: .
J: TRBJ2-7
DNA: TGTGCCAGCTCACCGGCGACAGGCTTCTACGAGCAGTACTTC
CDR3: CASSPATGFYEQYF

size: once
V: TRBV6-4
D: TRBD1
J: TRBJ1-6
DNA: TGTGCCAGCAGGGGGACAGGGCGTAATTCACCCCTCCACTTT
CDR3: CASRGTGRNSPLHF

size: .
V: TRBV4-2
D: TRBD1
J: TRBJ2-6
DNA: TGTGCCAGCAGCCTTGGACAGGGGGCCTCTGGGGCCAACGTCCTGACTTTC
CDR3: CASSLGQGASGANVLTF

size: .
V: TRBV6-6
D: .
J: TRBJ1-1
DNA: TGTGCCAGCAGTTACTCGACAGTGAACACTGAAGCTTTCTTT
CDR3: CASSYSTVNTEAFF